This record covers a single T cell receptor (beta chain). Primers for the PCR totalled 60 Vbeta and 13 Jbeta. Sequencing used immunoSEQ multiplex PCR; TCRdb keeps in-frame clones, though not all of them. The sample consists of about 130,000 clones, roughly 82% of them appearing once. This sample is part of a study of cytomegalovirus exposure and HLA in healthy donors. The V and J ends lost 0 bases and 5 bases respectively, with 11 bases between them. This CDR3 spans 14 amino acids. Germline CDR1 SGHDT, CDR2 YYEEEE. The sequence derives from a male donor in good health and CMV-seropositive. Input material: PBMCs. This chain joins TRBV5-6 and TRBJ1-2; perhaps TRBD1 as D (6 bases). In DNA, the CDR3 is TGTGCCAGCAGCTTGGCCCGACAGGAATATGGCTACACCTTC. As protein: CASSLARQEYGYTF.